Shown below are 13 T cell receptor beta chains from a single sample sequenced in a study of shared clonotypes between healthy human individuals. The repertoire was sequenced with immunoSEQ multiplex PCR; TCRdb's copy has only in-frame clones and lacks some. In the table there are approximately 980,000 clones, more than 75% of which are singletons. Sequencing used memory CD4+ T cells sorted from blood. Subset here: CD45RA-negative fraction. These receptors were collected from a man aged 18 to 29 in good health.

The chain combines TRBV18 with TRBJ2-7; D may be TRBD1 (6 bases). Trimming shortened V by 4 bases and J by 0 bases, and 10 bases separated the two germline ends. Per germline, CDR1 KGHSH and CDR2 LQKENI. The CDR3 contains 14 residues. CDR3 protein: CASSLDRNSYEQYF. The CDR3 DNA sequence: TGTGCCAGCTCACTAGACAGGAACTCCTACGAGCAGTACTTC.

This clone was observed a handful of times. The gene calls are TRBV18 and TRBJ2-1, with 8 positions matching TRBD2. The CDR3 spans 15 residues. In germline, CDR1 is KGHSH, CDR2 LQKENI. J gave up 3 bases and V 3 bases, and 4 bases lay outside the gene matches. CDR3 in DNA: TGTGCCAGCTCACCTAGCGGGGACTTCTACAATGAGCAGTTCTTC. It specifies CASSPSGDFYNEQFF.

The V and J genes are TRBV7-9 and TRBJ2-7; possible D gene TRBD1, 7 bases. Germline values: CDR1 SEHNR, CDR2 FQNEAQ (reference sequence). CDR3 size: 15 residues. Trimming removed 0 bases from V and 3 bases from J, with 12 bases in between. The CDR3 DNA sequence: TGTGCCAGCAGCTTAGCTGGCCAGGGGGGCTACGAGCAGTACTTC. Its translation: CASSLAGQGGYEQYF.

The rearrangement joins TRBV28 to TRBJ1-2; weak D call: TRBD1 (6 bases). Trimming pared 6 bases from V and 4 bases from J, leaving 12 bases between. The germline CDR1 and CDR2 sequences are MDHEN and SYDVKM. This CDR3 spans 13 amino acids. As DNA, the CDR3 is TGTGCCAGCAGAAAGGGGGGCGGCTATGGCTACACCTTC. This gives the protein CASRKGGGYGYTF.

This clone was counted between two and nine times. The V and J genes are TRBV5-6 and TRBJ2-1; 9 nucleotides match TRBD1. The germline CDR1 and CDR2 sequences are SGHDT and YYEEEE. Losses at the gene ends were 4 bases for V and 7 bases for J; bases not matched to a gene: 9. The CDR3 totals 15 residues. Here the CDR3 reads CASSGTGGPLNEQFF. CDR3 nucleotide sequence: TGTGCCAGCAGCGGCACAGGGGGCCCCCTAAATGAGCAGTTCTTC.

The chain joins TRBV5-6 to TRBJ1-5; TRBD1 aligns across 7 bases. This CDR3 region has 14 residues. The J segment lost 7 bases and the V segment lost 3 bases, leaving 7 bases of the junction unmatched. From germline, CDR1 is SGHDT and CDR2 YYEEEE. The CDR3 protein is CASSSLTGAQPQHF. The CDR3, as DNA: TGTGCCAGCAGCTCCCTCACAGGGGCGCAGCCCCAGCATTTT.

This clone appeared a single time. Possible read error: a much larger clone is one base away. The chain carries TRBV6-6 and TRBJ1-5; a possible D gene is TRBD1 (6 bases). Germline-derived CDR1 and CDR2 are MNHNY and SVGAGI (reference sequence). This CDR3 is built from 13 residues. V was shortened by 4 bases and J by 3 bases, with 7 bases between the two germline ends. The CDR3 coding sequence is TGTGCCAGCAGTTGGACAGCCAATCAGCCCCAGCATTTT. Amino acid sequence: CASSWTANQPQHF.

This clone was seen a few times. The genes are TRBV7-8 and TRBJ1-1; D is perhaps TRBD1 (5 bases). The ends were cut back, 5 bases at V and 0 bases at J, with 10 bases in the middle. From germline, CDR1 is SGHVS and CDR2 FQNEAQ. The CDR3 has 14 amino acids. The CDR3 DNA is TGTGCCAGCAGCCGCAGGGAGATGAACACTGAAGCTTTCTTT. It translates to CASSRREMNTEAFF.

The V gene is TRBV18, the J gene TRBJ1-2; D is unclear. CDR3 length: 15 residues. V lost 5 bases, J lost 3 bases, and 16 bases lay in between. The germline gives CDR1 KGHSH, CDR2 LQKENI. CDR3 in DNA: TGTGCCAGCTCAGACGGACGCAGACTGGACTATGGCTACACCTTC. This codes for CASSDGRRLDYGYTF. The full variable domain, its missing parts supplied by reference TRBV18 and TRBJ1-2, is NAGVMQNPRHLVRRRGQEARLRCSPMKGHSHVYWYRQLPEEGLKFMVYLQKENIIDESGMPKERFSAEFPKEGPSILRIQQVVRGDSAAYFCASSDGRRLDYGYTFGSGTRLTVV.

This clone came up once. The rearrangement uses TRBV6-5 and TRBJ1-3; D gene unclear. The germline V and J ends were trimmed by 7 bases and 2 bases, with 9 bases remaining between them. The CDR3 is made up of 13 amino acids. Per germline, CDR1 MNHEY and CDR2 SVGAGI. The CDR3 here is CASTPLTGNTIYF. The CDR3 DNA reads TGTGCCAGCACCCCCTTAACTGGAAACACCATATATTTT.

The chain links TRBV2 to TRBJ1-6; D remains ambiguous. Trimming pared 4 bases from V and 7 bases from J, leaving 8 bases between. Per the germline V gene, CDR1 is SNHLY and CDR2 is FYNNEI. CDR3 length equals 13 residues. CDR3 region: CASSVEENSPLHF. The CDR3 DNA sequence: TGTGCCAGCAGTGTAGAGGAAAATTCACCCCTCCACTTT.

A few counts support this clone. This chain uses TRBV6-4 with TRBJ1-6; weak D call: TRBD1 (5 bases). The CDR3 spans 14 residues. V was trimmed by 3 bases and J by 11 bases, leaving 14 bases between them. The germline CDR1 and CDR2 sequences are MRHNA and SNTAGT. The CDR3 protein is CASSEATRGTPLHF. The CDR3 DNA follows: TGTGCCAGCAGTGAGGCTACACGGGGGACACCCCTCCACTTT.

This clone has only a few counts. The DNA for the CDR3 is TGCGCCAGCAGTCCACGACCCGGGGGAGGCGAAAAACTGTTTTTT. This codes for CASSPRPGGGEKLFF. This chain joins TRBV5-1 and TRBJ1-4, with D perhaps matching TRBD1 (5 bases). CDR3 length: 15 amino acids. V was cut by 5 bases and J by 8 bases, with 19 bases left in between. The germline CDR1 and CDR2 sequences are SGHRS and YFSETQ.